Shown below are 8 T cell receptor beta chains from a single sample sequenced in a study of prognosis after radiotherapy for stage I lung cancer. The study amplified the TCR beta CDR3 region from genomic DNA. This amplification was carried out by two rounds of multiplex PCR. The first round of PCR was done with primers that matched each TRBV and TRBJ gene. TCRdb re-analysed the multiplex PCR reads in MiXCR, keeping a single row per CDR3 protein. Among 13,000 or so distinct CDR3 sequences listed, around half were seen once. This material consisted of PBMCs, taken before or after stereotactic body radiation therapy (not recorded which). The receptor source for this set is a donor over 45 with non-small cell lung cancer.

In regard to this clonotype: Given a far larger clone just one base away, this is likely a sequencing read error. J is TRBJ2-1 and V is TRBV6-4; TRBD1 aligns across 8 bases. The CDR3 totals 15 residues. Germline loops: CDR1 MRHNA, CDR2 SNTAGT. V was clipped by 10 bases and J by 5 bases; unmatched bases: 13. CDR3 residues: CAIRRGRAGDNEQFF. DNA for the CDR3: TGTGCCATCCGCAGGGGGCGGGCAGGGGACAATGAGCAGTTCTTC.

With regard to this clonotype: The junction departs from germline at one end; a sequencing error may be responsible. The J gene is TRBJ2-7, the V gene TRBV14, with 7 bases lining up with TRBD2. The CDR3 is 17 amino acids. CDR1 SGHDN and CDR2 FVKESK come from the germline V gene. DNA of the CDR3: TGTGCCAGCATCCAAGATACGGCGGGAGTGCCGCCCTACGAGCAGTACTTC. It translates to CASIQDTAGVPPYEQYF.

There are many counts of this clonotype. The chain recombines TRBV11-3 with TRBJ1-1; D is possibly TRBD1 (5 bases). The CDR3 extends over 20 amino acids. Trimming pared 5 bases from V and 4 bases from J, leaving 32 bases between. The germline CDR1 and CDR2 sequences are SGHNT and YENEEA. Here the CDR3 reads CASSRDSSDLTLRKGTEAFF. DNA for the CDR3: TGTGCCAGCAGCCGCGACAGTAGCGACTTGACCCTGAGGAAAGGCACTGAAGCTTTCTTT.

The chain couples TRBV27 to TRBJ2-7, with TRBD2 matching over 10 bases. V lost 4 bases and J lost 2; bases outside the gene matches: 2. CDR1 and CDR2 (germline): MNHEY, SMNVEV (reference sequence). The CDR3 is 14 residues long. The CDR3 bases are TGTGCCAGCAGTTACAGCGGGGGGGCCTACGAGCAGTACTTC. It encodes CASSYSGGAYEQYF.

This clonotype was found many times. The V and J genes are TRBV6-1 and TRBJ2-1; D possibly corresponds to TRBD2 (6 bases). Germline-derived CDR1 and CDR2 are MNHNS and SASEGT. V lost 0 bases and J lost 15, with 24 bases in between. The CDR3 is 16 residues long. CDR3 coding DNA: TGTGCCAGCAGTGAAGCCATCCTTCGGGGCGGGGCGGCGTCGTTCTTC. This encodes CASSEAILRGGAASFF.

V gene TRBV12-3 or TRBV12-4 combines with J gene TRBJ1-6; unclear D gene. Deletions cut 0 bases from V and 7 bases from J, with 7 bases between. The CDR3 extends over 14 amino acids. DNA of the CDR3: TGTGCCAGCAGTTTAGCTGGAGGGAATTCACCCCTCCACTTT. This sequence encodes CASSLAGGNSPLHF.

The rearrangement links TRBV20-1 to TRBJ2-1; 8 nucleotides agree with TRBD1. Germline CDR1 reads DFQATT; CDR2 reads SNEGSKA (reference sequence). V was clipped by 6 bases and J by 3 bases; unmatched bases: 4. The CDR3 consists of 13 residues. The CDR3: CSAPDRVYNEQFF. The CDR3 coding sequence is TGCAGTGCCCCGGACAGGGTCTACAATGAGCAGTTCTTC.

This rearrangement joins TRBV24-1 to TRBJ2-1; D perhaps matches TRBD2 (5 bases). The CDR3 runs to 13 residues. Germline CDR1 KGHDR, CDR2 SFDVKD. V was trimmed by 6 bases and J by 6 bases, leaving 11 bases between them. In DNA form, the CDR3 reads TGTGCCACCAGTCTCGGTAGCGCCAATGAGCAGTTCTTC. Protein: CATSLGSANEQFF.